This T cell receptor (beta chain) was captured in a study of blood T cell repertoires in COVID-19 (dated by TCRdb to the early 2020s). In the study overall: The collaborator samples originated in the United States, Italy and Spain and spanned the acute and convalescent phases of COVID-19. A de-identified subject ID, COVID-19 status, age in years and sex were almost always included in the sample metadata. The samples were drawn from two sources: the first 160 participants of the ongoing ImmuneRACE study, and 1,000 to 1,500 subjects contributed by 6 global collaborators. The repertoires were made available in a free public database intended to serve as a resource for research on the immune response to SARS-CoV-2. Subjects who had been exposed to COVID-19, were actively infected with it, or had recovered from it provided the deeply sampled blood TCRbeta repertoires that made up the dataset. HLA class I and class II types, where available, came from metadata supplied by the sample provider rather than from assay-based typing. The prospective study material was composed of cDNA or gDNA derived from T cells, B-cell-depleted T cells, or PBMCs.

The immunoSEQ Assay, a bias-controlled multiplex PCR, was used to amplify TCRbeta CDR3 regions from genomic DNA. The paper's processing steps were these. The number of nucleated cells in each sample was estimated from the amplification of reference gene primers within the assay. To quantify the absolute abundance of each unique TCRbeta CDR3 rearrangement, sequence reads were collapsed and filtered. For each sample, productive Simpson clonality was calculated as the square root of Simpson's diversity index over productive rearrangements. TCRdb carries this immuneACCESS record with in-frame sequences only. Its versions omit some clonotypes, under half of them owing to an unresolved V gene in the studies checked, with the rest unexplained. V, J and clone size derive from that table, while D and trimming were established from the DNA sequence. This sample holds 140,000 to 150,000 clones; over 75% were observed only once. The ten largest clones add up to about two fifths of the sample.

As concerns this clone: The antigen it recognizes is unknown. No base-level quality is on record; no much larger clone is a single base apart.

What the study reported, not specific to this receptor: The amount of clinical and demographic metadata varied by source and participant and was provided uncurated.

The CDR3, cysteine through phenylalanine, is 11 amino acids long. Of all the DNA, just the CDR3 is kept, 33 bases in frame from base 1. Trimming at the junction amounts to 6 bases on V and 4 bases on J, and the germline ends lie 6 bases apart. Each collaborating institution followed its own protocols to collect whole blood in K2EDTA tubes. Collaborator samples were shipped for TCRbeta analysis as frozen whole blood, isolated PBMCs, or DNA extracted from either sample type. The clonotype was recovered from a human donor in a cohort sampled during active COVID-19. This sequence uses TRBV12-3 or TRBV12-4 and TRBJ1-1, with a tentative D gene TRBD1 over 6 matching bases. The sample consisted of peripheral blood. The CDR3 amino acid sequence is: CASSRGTEAFF. The nucleotides read TGTGCCAGCAGCAGGGGCACTGAAGCTTTCTTT.